Presented here are 7 T cell receptor beta chains from one specimen sequenced in a study of cytomegalovirus exposure and HLA in healthy donors. PCR was performed using 60 Vbeta and 13 Jbeta primers. Generated by immunoSEQ multiplex PCR, the TCRdb table keeps only in-frame clones and is missing some. The sample has about 130,000 clones; approximately 89% are singletons. Sample: PBMCs. The receptors originated from a woman in her thirties in good health and CMV-seropositive.

The V gene is TRBV10-2, the J gene TRBJ2-5; TRBD2 matches 12 bases. The V and J ends lost 7 bases and 6 bases, in that order; junction bases with no gene match: 15. Germline CDR1 and CDR2: WSHSY and SAAADI. The CDR3 runs 17 residues. The CDR3 nucleotides are TGCGCCAGCACTAACCCCCCTAGCGGGAGGGCCGGGCAGACCCAGTACTTC. Residues: CASTNPPSGRAGQTQYF.

The V and J genes are TRBV27 and TRBJ2-1; D unresolved. The ends were cut back, 7 bases at V and 2 bases at J, with 15 bases in the middle. Germline lookup yields CDR1 MNHEY and CDR2 SMNVEV (reference sequence). This CDR3 is 15 amino acids long. DNA for the CDR3: TGTGCCAGCACCCCCCGAGGTGCCACCTACAATGAGCAGTTCTTC. This gives the protein CASTPRGATYNEQFF.

This chain uses TRBV5-1 with TRBJ1-2; weak D call: TRBD1 (5 bases). V lost 3 bases and J 6 bases, leaving 18 bases between the germline ends. The CDR3 consists of 15 residues. Germline CDR1 is SGHRS and CDR2 is YFSETQ. The CDR3 protein is CASSWESSGFNGYTF. CDR3 bases: TGCGCCAGCAGCTGGGAATCGTCAGGGTTCAATGGCTACACCTTC.

This rearrangement joins TRBV5-5 to TRBJ2-2, with TRBD1 as a possible D gene (6 bases). Trimming shortened V by 2 bases and J by 3 bases, and 11 bases separated the two germline ends. Germline V gene lookup returns CDR1 SGHKS and CDR2 YYEKEE (reference sequence). The CDR3 has 15 amino acids. This chain's CDR3 is CASSLGGVDTGELFF. CDR3 nucleotide sequence: TGTGCCAGCAGCTTAGGGGGAGTTGACACCGGGGAGCTGTTTTTT.

The chain combines TRBV19 with TRBJ2-5; 7 bases map to TRBD1. V trimming: 7 bases; J trimming: 4 bases; junction bases outside the gene matches: 6. The CDR3 loop spans 13 amino acids. Looked up from germline, CDR1 is LNHDA and CDR2 is SQIVND (reference sequence). In nucleotides, the CDR3 is TGTGCCAGTACCGTTTCAGGGGGAGAGACCCAGTACTTC. This sequence encodes CASTVSGGETQYF.

V usage is TRBV11-1 and J usage is TRBJ1-2; D ambiguous. V shed 1 base and J shed 2 bases, with 8 bases lying between them. The germline CDR1 and CDR2 sequences are SGHAT and FQDESV (reference sequence). The CDR3 has 14 residues. The CDR3 sequence: CASSLGAENYGYTF. CDR3 DNA: TGTGCCAGCAGCTTAGGGGCAGAAAACTATGGCTACACCTTC.

J is TRBJ1-5 and V is TRBV6-1; 7 bases map to TRBD1. Germline CDR1 MNHNS, CDR2 SASEGT. Losses at the gene ends were 7 bases for V and 2 bases for J; bases not matched to a gene: 5. This CDR3 spans 14 amino acids. The CDR3 DNA sequence: TGTGCCAGCATCGGAGGGGGCGGCAATCAGCCCCAGCATTTT. Its protein is CASIGGGGNQPQHF.